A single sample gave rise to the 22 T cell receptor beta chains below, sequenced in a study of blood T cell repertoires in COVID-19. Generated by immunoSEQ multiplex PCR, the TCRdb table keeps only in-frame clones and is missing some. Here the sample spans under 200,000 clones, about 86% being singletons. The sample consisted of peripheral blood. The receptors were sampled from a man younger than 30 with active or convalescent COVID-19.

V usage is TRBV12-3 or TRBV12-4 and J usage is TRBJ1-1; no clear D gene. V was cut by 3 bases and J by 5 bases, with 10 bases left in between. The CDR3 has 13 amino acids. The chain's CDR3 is CASSFFPRTEAFF. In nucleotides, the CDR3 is TGTGCCAGCAGTTTCTTTCCGCGGACTGAAGCTTTCTTT.

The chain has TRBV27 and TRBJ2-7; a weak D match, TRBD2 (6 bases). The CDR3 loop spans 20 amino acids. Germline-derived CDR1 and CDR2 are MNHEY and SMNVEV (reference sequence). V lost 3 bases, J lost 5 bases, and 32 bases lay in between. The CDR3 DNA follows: TGTGCCAGCAGTTTTCTGACTAGAGCGGACCTCCGGGCACTCAAGAACGAGCAGTACTTC. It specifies CASSFLTRADLRALKNEQYF.

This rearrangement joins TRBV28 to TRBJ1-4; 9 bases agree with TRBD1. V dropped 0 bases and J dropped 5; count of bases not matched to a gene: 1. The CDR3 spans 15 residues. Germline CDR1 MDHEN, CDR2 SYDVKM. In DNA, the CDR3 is TGTGCCAGCAGTTTATGGGACAGGGGAAATGAAAAACTGTTTTTT. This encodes CASSLWDRGNEKLFF.

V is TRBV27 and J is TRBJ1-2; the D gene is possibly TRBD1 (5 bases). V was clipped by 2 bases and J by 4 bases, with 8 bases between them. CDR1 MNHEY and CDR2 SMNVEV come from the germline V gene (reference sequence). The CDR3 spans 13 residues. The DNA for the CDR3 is TGTGCCAGCAGTTTACAGGGAGGCTATGGCTACACCTTC. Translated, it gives CASSLQGGYGYTF.

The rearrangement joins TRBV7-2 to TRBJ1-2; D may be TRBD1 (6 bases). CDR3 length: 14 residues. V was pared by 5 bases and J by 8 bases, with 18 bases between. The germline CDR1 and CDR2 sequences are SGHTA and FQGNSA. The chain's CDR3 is CASSPDDNREGYTF. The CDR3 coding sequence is TGTGCCAGCAGCCCCGACGATAACAGGGAAGGCTACACCTTC.

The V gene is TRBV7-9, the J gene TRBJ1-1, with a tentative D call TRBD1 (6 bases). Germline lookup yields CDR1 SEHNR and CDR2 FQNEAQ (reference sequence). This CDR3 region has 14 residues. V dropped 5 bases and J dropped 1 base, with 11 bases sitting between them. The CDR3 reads CASSLSRGNTEAFF. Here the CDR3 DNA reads TGTGCCAGCAGCCTATCCAGGGGGAACACTGAAGCTTTCTTT.

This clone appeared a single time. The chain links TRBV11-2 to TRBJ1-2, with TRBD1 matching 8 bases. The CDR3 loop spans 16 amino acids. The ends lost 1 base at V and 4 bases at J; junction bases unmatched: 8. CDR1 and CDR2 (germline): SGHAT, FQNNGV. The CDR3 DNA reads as TGTGCCAGCAGCTTAGCAGGACAGGGATTCTTCTATGGCTACACCTTC. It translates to CASSLAGQGFFYGYTF.

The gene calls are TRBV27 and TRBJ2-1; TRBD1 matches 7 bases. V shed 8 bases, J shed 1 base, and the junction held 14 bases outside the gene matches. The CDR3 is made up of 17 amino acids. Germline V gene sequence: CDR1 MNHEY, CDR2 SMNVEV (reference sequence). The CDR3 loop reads CASEDRSSGWSYNEQFF. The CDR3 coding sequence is TGTGCCAGCGAGGACAGGAGTTCAGGTTGGTCCTACAATGAGCAGTTCTTC.

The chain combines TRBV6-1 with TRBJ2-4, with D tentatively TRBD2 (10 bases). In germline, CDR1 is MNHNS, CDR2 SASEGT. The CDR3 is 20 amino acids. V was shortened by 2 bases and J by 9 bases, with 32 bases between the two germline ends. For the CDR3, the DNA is TGTGCCAGCAGTGAAAGCACAGGGGGCGAGCTAGCGGGAGTGAATAGCATTCAGTACTTC. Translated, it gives CASSESTGGELAGVNSIQYF.

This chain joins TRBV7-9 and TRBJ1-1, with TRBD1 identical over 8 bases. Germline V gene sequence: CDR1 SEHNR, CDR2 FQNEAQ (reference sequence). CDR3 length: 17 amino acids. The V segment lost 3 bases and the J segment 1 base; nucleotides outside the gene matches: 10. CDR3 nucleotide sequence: TGTGCCAGCAGCTTTGCGGACAGGGACGGTGCGAACACTGAAGCTTTCTTT. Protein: CASSFADRDGANTEAFF.

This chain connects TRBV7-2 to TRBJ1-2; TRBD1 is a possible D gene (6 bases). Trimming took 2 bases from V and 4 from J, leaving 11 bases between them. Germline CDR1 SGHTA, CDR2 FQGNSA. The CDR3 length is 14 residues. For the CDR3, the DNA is TGTGCCAGCAGCTTACCGGGACAAGCCTATGGCTACACCTTC. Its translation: CASSLPGQAYGYTF. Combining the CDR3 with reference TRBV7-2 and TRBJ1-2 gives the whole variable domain GAGVSQSPSNKVTEKGKDVELRCDPISGHTALYWYRQSLGQGLEFLIYFQGNSAPDKSGLPSDRFSAERTGGSVSTLTIQRTQQEDSAVYLCASSLPGQAYGYTFGSGTRLTVV.

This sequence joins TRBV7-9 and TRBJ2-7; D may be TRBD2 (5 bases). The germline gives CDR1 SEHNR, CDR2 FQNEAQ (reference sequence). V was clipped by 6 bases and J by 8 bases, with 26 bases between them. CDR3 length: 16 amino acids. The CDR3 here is CASSTLGVDGKAQQYV. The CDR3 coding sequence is TGTGCCAGCAGTACCCTCGGGGTGGACGGAAAAGCGCAGCAGTACGTC.

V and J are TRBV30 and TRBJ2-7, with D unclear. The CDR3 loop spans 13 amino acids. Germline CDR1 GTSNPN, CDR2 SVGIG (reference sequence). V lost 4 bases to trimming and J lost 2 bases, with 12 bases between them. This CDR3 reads CAWTLTSTYEQYF. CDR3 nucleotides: TGTGCCTGGACTTTGACTTCAACCTACGAGCAGTACTTC.

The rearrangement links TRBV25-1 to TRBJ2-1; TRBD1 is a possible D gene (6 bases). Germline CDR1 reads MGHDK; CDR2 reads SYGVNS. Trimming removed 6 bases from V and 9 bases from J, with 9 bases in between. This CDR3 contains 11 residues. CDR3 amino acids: CASRGAGEQFF. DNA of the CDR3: TGTGCCAGCAGGGGGGCAGGTGAGCAGTTCTTC.

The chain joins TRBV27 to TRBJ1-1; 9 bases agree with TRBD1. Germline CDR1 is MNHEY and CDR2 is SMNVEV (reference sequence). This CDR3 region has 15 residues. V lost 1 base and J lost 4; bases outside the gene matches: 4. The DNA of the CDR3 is TGTGCCAGCAGTTTATATCTGGACAGGGGCACTGAAGCTTTCTTT. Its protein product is CASSLYLDRGTEAFF.

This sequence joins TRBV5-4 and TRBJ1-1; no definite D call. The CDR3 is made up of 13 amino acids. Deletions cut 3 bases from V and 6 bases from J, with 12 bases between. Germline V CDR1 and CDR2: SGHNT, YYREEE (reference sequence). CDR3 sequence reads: CASSSNSNAEAFF. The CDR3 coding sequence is TGTGCCAGCAGCTCGAACTCGAATGCTGAAGCTTTCTTT.

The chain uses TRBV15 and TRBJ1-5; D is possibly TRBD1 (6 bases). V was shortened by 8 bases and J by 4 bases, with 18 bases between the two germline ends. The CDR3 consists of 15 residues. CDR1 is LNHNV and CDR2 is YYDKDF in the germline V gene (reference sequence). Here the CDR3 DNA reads TGTGCCACCCGCCGGGACGGGAGGGGGAATCAGCCCCAGCATTTT. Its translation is CATRRDGRGNQPQHF.

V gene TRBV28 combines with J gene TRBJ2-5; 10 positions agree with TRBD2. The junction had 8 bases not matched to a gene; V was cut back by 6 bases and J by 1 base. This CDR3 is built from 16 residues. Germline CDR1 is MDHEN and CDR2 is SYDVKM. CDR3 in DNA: TGTGCCAGCAGGTCAGACCCTAGCGGGGGCCAAGAGACCCAGTACTTC. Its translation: CASRSDPSGGQETQYF.

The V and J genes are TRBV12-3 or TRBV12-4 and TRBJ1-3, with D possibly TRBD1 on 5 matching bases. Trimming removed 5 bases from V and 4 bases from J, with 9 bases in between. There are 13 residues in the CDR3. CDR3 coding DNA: TGTGCCAGCAGTCGACAGTCGGGAAACACCATATATTTT. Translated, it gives CASSRQSGNTIYF.

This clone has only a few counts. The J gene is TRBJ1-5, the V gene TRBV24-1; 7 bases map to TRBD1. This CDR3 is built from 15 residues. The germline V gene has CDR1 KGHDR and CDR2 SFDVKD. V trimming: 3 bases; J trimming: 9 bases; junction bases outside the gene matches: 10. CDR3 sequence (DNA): TGTGCCACCAGTGATCCCGACAGGGTACAGCGGCCCCAGCATTTT. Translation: CATSDPDRVQRPQHF.

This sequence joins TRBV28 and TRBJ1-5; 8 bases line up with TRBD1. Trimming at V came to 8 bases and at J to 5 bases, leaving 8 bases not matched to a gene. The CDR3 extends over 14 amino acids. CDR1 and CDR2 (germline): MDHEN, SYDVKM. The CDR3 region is CASGQWTGHQPQHF. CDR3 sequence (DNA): TGTGCCAGCGGCCAATGGACAGGGCATCAGCCCCAGCATTTT.

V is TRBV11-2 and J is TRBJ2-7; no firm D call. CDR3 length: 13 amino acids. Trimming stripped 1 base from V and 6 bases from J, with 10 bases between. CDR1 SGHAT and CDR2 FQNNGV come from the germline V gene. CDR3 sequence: CASSLGRSAEQYF. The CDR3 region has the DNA TGTGCCAGCAGCTTAGGGCGGTCCGCCGAGCAGTACTTC.